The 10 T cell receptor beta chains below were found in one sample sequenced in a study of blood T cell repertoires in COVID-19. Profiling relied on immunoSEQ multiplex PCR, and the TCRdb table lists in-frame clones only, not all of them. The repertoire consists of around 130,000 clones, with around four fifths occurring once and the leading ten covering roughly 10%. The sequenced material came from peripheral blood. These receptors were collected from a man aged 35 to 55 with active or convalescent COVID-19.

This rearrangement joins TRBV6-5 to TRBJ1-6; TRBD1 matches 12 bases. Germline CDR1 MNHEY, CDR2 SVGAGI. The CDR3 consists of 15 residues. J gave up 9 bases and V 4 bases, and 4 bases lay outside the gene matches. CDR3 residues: CASSWDRGQGSPLHF. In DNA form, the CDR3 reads TGTGCCAGCAGTTGGGACAGGGGGCAGGGTTCACCCCTCCACTTT.

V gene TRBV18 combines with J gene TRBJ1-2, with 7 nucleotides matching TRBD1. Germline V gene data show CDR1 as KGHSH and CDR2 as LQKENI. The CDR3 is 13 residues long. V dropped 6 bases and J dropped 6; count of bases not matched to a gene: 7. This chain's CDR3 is CASSPTGLNGYTF. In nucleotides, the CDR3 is TGTGCCAGCTCCCCGACAGGGTTGAATGGCTACACCTTC.

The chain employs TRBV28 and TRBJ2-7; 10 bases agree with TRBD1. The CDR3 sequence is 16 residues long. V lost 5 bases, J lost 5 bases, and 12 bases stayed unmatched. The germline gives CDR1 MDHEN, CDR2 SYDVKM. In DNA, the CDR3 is TGTGCCAGCAGTCCCCCCGGGGGGACAGGGGTTAACGAGCAGTACTTC. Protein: CASSPPGGTGVNEQYF. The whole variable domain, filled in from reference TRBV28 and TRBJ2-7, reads DVKVTQSSRYLVKRTGEKVFLECVQDMDHENMFWYRQDPGLGLRLIYFSYDVKMKEKGDIPEGYSVSREKKERFSLILESASTNQTSMYLCASSPPGGTGVNEQYFGPGTRLTVT.

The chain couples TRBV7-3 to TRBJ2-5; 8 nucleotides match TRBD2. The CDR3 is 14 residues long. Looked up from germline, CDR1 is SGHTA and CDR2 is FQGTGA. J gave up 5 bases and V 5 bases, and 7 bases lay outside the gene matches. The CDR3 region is CASSPGGPVETQYF. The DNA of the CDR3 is TGTGCCAGCAGCCCGGGGGGGCCGGTGGAGACCCAGTACTTC.

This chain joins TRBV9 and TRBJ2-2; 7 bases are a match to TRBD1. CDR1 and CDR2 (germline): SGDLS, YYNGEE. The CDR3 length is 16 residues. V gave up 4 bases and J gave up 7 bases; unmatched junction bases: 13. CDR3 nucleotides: TGTGCCAGCAGCCCGCCGACAGGGACGGTTAGCGGGGAGCTGTTTTTT. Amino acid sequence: CASSPPTGTVSGELFF.

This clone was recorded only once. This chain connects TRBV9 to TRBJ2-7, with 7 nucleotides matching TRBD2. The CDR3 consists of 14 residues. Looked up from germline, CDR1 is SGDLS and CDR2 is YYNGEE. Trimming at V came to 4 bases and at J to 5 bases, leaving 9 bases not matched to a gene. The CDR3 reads CASSRNSGVDEQYF. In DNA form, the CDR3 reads TGTGCCAGCAGCCGGAACAGCGGGGTCGACGAGCAGTACTTC.

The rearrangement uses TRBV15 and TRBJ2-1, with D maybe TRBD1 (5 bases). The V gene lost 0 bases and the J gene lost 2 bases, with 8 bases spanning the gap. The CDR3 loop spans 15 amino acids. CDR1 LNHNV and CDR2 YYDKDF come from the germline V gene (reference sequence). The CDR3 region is CATSREVGAYNEQFF. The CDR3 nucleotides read TGTGCCACCAGCAGAGAGGTAGGGGCCTACAATGAGCAGTTCTTC.

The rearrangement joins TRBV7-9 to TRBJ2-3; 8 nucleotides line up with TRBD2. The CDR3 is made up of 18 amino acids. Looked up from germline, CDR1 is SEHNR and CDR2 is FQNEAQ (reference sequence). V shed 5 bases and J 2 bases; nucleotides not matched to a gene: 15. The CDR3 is CASSARKGSGVLTDTQYF. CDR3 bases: TGTGCCAGCAGCGCCAGGAAAGGTAGCGGGGTTCTCACAGATACGCAGTATTTT.

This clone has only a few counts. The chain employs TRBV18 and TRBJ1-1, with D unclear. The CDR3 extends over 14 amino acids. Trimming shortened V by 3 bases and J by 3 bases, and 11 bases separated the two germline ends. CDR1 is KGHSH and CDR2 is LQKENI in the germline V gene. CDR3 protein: CASSPREKDTEAFF. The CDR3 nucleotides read TGTGCCAGCTCACCCCGGGAGAAAGACACTGAAGCTTTCTTT.

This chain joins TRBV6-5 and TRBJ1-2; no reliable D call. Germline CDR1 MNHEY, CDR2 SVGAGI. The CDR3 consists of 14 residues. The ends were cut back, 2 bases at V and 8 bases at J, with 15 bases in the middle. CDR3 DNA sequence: TGTGCCAGCAGTTACAGGTCCGGTCCGGGAGGCTACACCTTC. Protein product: CASSYRSGPGGYTF.